These 26 T cell receptor beta chains came from one sample sequenced in a study of T cells in Graves' hyperthyroidism and ophthalmopathy. Amplified TCR beta CDR3 regions derived from RNA transcripts. A first-round RT-PCR of the TCR CDR3 used the HTBI primer set. TCRdb ran MiXCR on the multiplex PCR reads and lists one entry per CDR3 protein. The sample holds 600,000 to 650,000 distinct CDR3 sequences, about 17% seen once. Source material: blood. These receptors were collected from a woman aged 25 to 39 with Graves' hyperthyroidism.

The CDR3 protein is CASSPSWWTDRDTQYF. DNA of the CDR3: TGTGCCAGCAGCCCCTCCTGGTGGACCGATCGAGATACGCAGTATTTT. The J gene is TRBJ2-3, the V gene TRBV3-1; D is unclear. The germline V and J ends were trimmed by 4 bases and 5 bases, with 19 bases remaining between them. CDR1 and CDR2 from the germline V gene are LGHDT and YNNKEL (reference sequence). The CDR3 has 16 residues.

Only one count was recorded for this clonotype. The gene calls are TRBV9 and TRBJ1-2; D not resolved. The CDR3 is 14 amino acids. Trimming took off 1 base at V and 3 bases at J, with 10 bases between the two ends. CDR1 is SGDLS and CDR2 is YYNGEE in the germline V gene. The chain's CDR3 is CASSVSPQDYGYTF. The CDR3 DNA reads as TGTGCCAGCAGCGTAAGCCCGCAGGACTATGGCTACACCTTC.

At least ten counts were recorded for this clonotype. The rearrangement uses TRBV10-2 and TRBJ1-3, with D possibly being TRBD1 (6 bases). Germline V gene lookup returns CDR1 WSHSY and CDR2 SAAADI. Trimming removed 2 bases at V and 5 bases at J, with 10 bases between. This CDR3 comprises 14 residues. The CDR3 DNA is TGCGCCAGCAGTGAGCCGGACAGCCGAAACACCATATATTTT. Translated, it gives CASSEPDSRNTIYF.

A word on this clonotype: A read error may be the cause here, since a much bigger clone is one base away. This chain joins TRBV6-1 and TRBJ1-1; a possible D gene is TRBD1 (6 bases). This CDR3 spans 13 amino acids. Germline CDR1 is MNHNS and CDR2 is SASEGT. CDR3: CASSEGADIEALF. The CDR3 coding sequence is TGTGCCAGCAGTGAGGGGGCCGACATTGAAGCTCTCTTT.

This clonotype came up many times. The V and J genes are TRBV7-2 and TRBJ2-5; TRBD1 is a possible D gene (6 bases). V lost 5 bases, J lost 7 bases, and 20 bases lay in between. This CDR3 is built from 15 residues. Germline V gene lookup returns CDR1 SGHTA and CDR2 FQGNSA. The CDR3 is CASSPHLQGRVTQYF. In DNA, the CDR3 is TGTGCCAGCAGCCCTCATTTACAGGGAAGGGTGACCCAGTACTTC. Combining the CDR3 with reference TRBV7-2 and TRBJ2-5 gives the whole variable domain GAGVSQSPSNKVTEKGKDVELRCDPISGHTALYWYRQSLGQGLEFLIYFQGNSAPDKSGLPSDRFSAERTGGSVSTLTIQRTQQEDSAVYLCASSPHLQGRVTQYFGPGTRLLVL.

This clonotype was detected ten times or more. The chain has TRBV27 and TRBJ2-5; D is ambiguous. The CDR3 has 13 residues. Trimming pared 3 bases from V and 3 bases from J, leaving 8 bases between. Per the germline V gene, CDR1 is MNHEY and CDR2 is SMNVEV (reference sequence). The CDR3 loop is CASSFRLKETQYF. The CDR3 DNA reads TGTGCCAGCAGTTTTCGTCTGAAAGAGACCCAGTACTTC.

The chain joins TRBV5-6 to TRBJ1-2; a weak D match, TRBD1 (5 bases). The V gene lost 2 bases and the J gene lost 8 bases, with 13 bases spanning the gap. The CDR3 sequence is 13 residues long. In germline, CDR1 is SGHDT, CDR2 YYEEEE. CDR3 protein: CASSFPDSSGYTF. Written as DNA, the CDR3 is TGTGCCAGCAGCTTTCCCGACAGTTCCGGCTACACCTTC.

This clonotype was picked up a small number of times. The rearrangement joins TRBV5-6 to TRBJ2-3, with TRBD2 identical over 7 bases. The V gene's germline CDR1 is SGHDT and CDR2 YYEEEE. This CDR3 comprises 16 residues. J gave up 2 bases and V 0 bases, and 6 bases lay outside the gene matches. CDR3 in DNA: TGTGCCAGCAGCTTGGGACTAGCAGAAAACACAGATACGCAGTATTTT. Translating it yields CASSLGLAENTDTQYF.

The table lists this clonotype with many counts. The V gene is TRBV9, the J gene TRBJ2-7, with D possibly being TRBD2 (5 bases). The CDR3 runs to 14 residues. Trimming cost V 4 bases and J 7 bases, with 18 bases left between them. In germline, CDR1 is SGDLS, CDR2 YYNGEE. The CDR3 coding sequence is TGTGCCAGCAGCCCCCGAAGGGAGCGTGGTGAGCAGTACTTC. As protein: CASSPRRERGEQYF.

The table lists this clonotype with a few counts. The chain carries TRBV6-1 and TRBJ1-2; D remains ambiguous. Germline V gene data show CDR1 as MNHNS and CDR2 as SASEGT. The CDR3 covers 15 residues. V was pared by 3 bases and J by 4 bases, with 15 bases between. The CDR3 coding sequence is TGTGCCAGCAGTGACGGGAGAAAAGCGTCCTATGGCTACACCTTC. Translation: CASSDGRKASYGYTF.

The sample holds a few counts of this clonotype. The chain recombines TRBV20-1 with TRBJ2-7; TRBD1 agrees at 8 bases. CDR3 length: 15 residues. In germline, CDR1 is DFQATT, CDR2 SNEGSKA (reference sequence). V shed 1 base and J 0 bases; nucleotides not matched to a gene: 5. The CDR3 DNA reads TGCAGTGCTAGAGTGGACAGGGCTTACTCCTACGAGCAGTACTTC. This gives the protein CSARVDRAYSYEQYF.

This clonotype was counted many times. The gene calls are TRBV11-2 and TRBJ1-5; D may be TRBD1 (6 bases). The CDR3 runs to 15 residues. V shed 1 base and J shed 7 bases, with 14 bases lying between them. Germline loops: CDR1 SGHAT, CDR2 FQNNGV. DNA for the CDR3: TGTGCCAGCAGCTTAGTAGCAGGGGTTGGCCAGCCCCAGCATTTT. This codes for CASSLVAGVGQPQHF.

V gene TRBV7-9 combines with J gene TRBJ2-3, with D hard to call. This CDR3 has 15 residues. The germline V gene encodes CDR1 SEHNR and CDR2 FQNEAQ (reference sequence). Trimming left V 7 bases short and J 0 bases short, with 14 bases between. CDR3 residues: CASTGVRSSTDTQYF. CDR3 DNA: TGTGCCAGCACCGGCGTCAGAAGCAGCACAGATACGCAGTATTTT.

J is TRBJ2-1 and V is TRBV20-1; a weak D match, TRBD2 (6 bases). Germline V gene sequence: CDR1 DFQATT, CDR2 SNEGSKA (reference sequence). Trimming shortened V by 3 bases and J by 8 bases, and 11 bases separated the two germline ends. CDR3 length equals 12 residues. The CDR3 here is CSASGSRYEQFF. In nucleotides, the CDR3 is TGCAGTGCTAGCGGGAGCAGGTATGAGCAGTTCTTC.

The V and J genes are TRBV7-9 and TRBJ2-3; a weak D match, TRBD2 (6 bases). The CDR3 loop spans 17 amino acids. The ends were cut back, 1 base at V and 2 bases at J, with 16 bases in the middle. Germline CDR1 reads SEHNR; CDR2 reads FQNEAQ (reference sequence). CDR3 loop: CASSLGGFGGLTDTQYF. The CDR3 DNA is TGTGCCAGCAGCTTAGGGGGATTCGGGGGACTCACAGATACGCAGTATTTT.

This clonotype was seen at least ten times. The V gene is TRBV28, the J gene TRBJ2-5; 10 nucleotides match TRBD1. The CDR3 has 15 amino acids. V was clipped by 5 bases and J by 4 bases; unmatched bases: 7. Germline-derived CDR1 and CDR2 are MDHEN and SYDVKM. DNA of the CDR3: TGTGCCAGCAGTAAGACAGGGGGCGGGCGAGAGACCCAGTACTTC. It encodes CASSKTGGGRETQYF. The full variable domain, rest sourced from reference TRBV28 and TRBJ2-5, is DVKVTQSSRYLVKRTGEKVFLECVQDMDHENMFWYRQDPGLGLRLIYFSYDVKMKEKGDIPEGYSVSREKKERFSLILESASTNQTSMYLCASSKTGGGRETQYFGPGTRLLVL.

CDR3 nucleotides: TGTGCTGCTGAGTCTAGCGGGAGCATAAGCACAGATACGCAGTATTTT. Amino acid sequence: CAAESSGSISTDTQYF. The chain employs TRBV6-1 and TRBJ2-3; 10 bases fit TRBD2. The CDR3 covers 16 residues. Germline loops: CDR1 MNHNS, CDR2 SASEGT.

The CDR3 loop is CSATQGRGHNSPLHF. CDR3 DNA sequence: TGCAGTGCTACCCAGGGGAGGGGTCATAATTCACCCCTCCACTTT. The J gene is TRBJ1-6, the V gene TRBV20-1; tentatively, D is TRBD1 (6 bases). Trimming took off 4 bases at V and 5 bases at J, with 15 bases between the two ends. The CDR3 has 15 residues. Germline assignment: CDR1 DFQATT and CDR2 SNEGSKA (reference sequence).

This clonotype occurred a few times. V and J are TRBV5-1 and TRBJ2-3; 15 bases align to TRBD2. From germline, CDR1 is SGHRS and CDR2 YFSETQ. V shed 4 bases and J 4 bases; nucleotides not matched to a gene: 4. The CDR3 totals 16 residues. CDR3 residues: CASSRTSGRAADTQYF. The CDR3 nucleotides are TGCGCCAGCAGCAGGACTAGCGGGAGGGCCGCAGATACGCAGTATTTT.

The rearrangement links TRBV5-6 to TRBJ2-4; 10 nucleotides line up with TRBD2. V gave up 4 bases and J gave up 6 bases; unmatched junction bases: 7. Per germline, CDR1 SGHDT and CDR2 YYEEEE. The CDR3 is 15 amino acids. DNA for the CDR3: TGTGCCAGCAGCCCGAGCGGGAGGGCCGCAAACATTCAGTACTTC. Its protein product is CASSPSGRAANIQYF.

This clonotype was recorded a few times. This chain joins TRBV5-1 and TRBJ1-1; D is uncertain. This CDR3 has 13 amino acids. Germline CDR1 reads SGHRS; CDR2 reads YFSETQ. Trimming pared 1 base from V and 6 bases from J, leaving 10 bases between. Written as DNA, the CDR3 is TGCGCCAGCAGCTTGTTCGCTTTCTCTGAAGCTTTCTTT. Translation: CASSLFAFSEAFF. Based on the CDR3 plus reference TRBV5-1 and TRBJ1-1, the full variable domain is KAGVTQTPRYLIKTRGQQVTLSCSPISGHRSVSWYQQTPGQGLQFLFEYFSETQRNKGNFPGRFSGRQFSNSRSEMNVSTLELGDSALYLCASSLFAFSEAFFGQGTRLTVV.

This chain uses TRBV7-9 with TRBJ1-3; D is ambiguous. V gave up 1 base and J gave up 1 base, with 8 bases separating them. Germline V gene lookup returns CDR1 SEHNR and CDR2 FQNEAQ (reference sequence). There are 15 residues in the CDR3. CDR3 sequence reads: CASSLVQASGNTIYF. The CDR3 DNA is TGTGCCAGCAGCTTAGTCCAGGCTTCTGGAAACACCATATATTTT.

The chain combines TRBV7-8 with TRBJ1-3; a possible D gene is TRBD1 (5 bases). The CDR3 is made up of 17 amino acids. Germline V gene lookup returns CDR1 SGHVS and CDR2 FQNEAQ. V was clipped by 6 bases and J by 1 base, with 19 bases between them. The CDR3 sequence: CASSSRRGGNSGNTIYF. The CDR3 DNA sequence: TGTGCCAGCAGTTCCCGAAGGGGCGGAAATTCTGGAAACACCATATATTTT.

The sample holds many counts of this clonotype. The chain has TRBV2 and TRBJ1-5, with 7 bases lining up with TRBD1. Germline CDR1 reads SNHLY; CDR2 reads FYNNEI. The CDR3 covers 16 residues. Trimming removed 6 bases from V and 1 base from J; junction bases left unmatched: 9. CDR3 nucleotides: TGTGCCAGCAGGGGAGACAGGGAAGAAAGCAATCAGCCCCAGCATTTT. Translated, it gives CASRGDREESNQPQHF.

The CDR3 coding sequence is TGTGCCAGCAGTTATTCGGGGAAGAAGGAAAAACTGTTTTTT. Its protein is CASSYSGKKEKLFF. V is TRBV6-1 and J is TRBJ1-4; D uncertain. Trimming took 5 bases from V and 8 from J, leaving 15 bases between them. The CDR3 extends over 14 amino acids. CDR1 is MNHNS and CDR2 is SASEGT in the germline V gene.

This clonotype occurred many times. The CDR3 is CASSEFGRSEAFF. The DNA for the CDR3 is TGTGCCAGCAGTGAATTCGGACGGTCTGAAGCTTTCTTT. This sequence joins TRBV2 and TRBJ1-1; no clear D gene. Trimming stripped 2 bases from V and 6 bases from J, with 10 bases between. The CDR3 consists of 13 residues. Germline V gene sequence: CDR1 SNHLY, CDR2 FYNNEI.